Listed below are T cell receptor beta chains from one sample, sequenced in a study of cytomegalovirus exposure and HLA in healthy donors. TCRdb's copy holds only in-frame clones and misses some; the assay was immunoSEQ multiplex PCR. The sample holds more than 85,000 clones, 60% to 80% seen once. Sequenced material: PBMCs. The receptors shown here come from a female donor in good health and CMV-seronegative. Each CDR3 is given with its conserved first and last residue. Fields, in order: clone size, V gene, D gene, J gene, CDR3 DNA, CDR3 protein. D genes are given only for firm matches. Clone size is stated in some rows and not others, as once, few, many or a class when expanded.

-	TRBV7-2	TRBD2	TRBJ2-5	TGTGCCAGCAGCCCCAGGGGACTAGCGCGTGGGGAAGAGACCCAGTACTTC	CASSPRGLARGEETQYF
few	TRBV4-3	-	TRBJ1-1	TGCGCCAGCAGCCAAGTACAGGGTGCTGAAGCTTTCTTT	CASSQVQGAEAFF
few	TRBV18	-	TRBJ2-1	TGTGCCAGCTCACCCGAAGCTTACAATGAGCAGTTCTTC	CASSPEAYNEQFF
-	TRBV29-1	-	TRBJ1-2	TGCAGCGTGGAGACAGGCCTTAACTATGGCTACACCTTC	CSVETGLNYGYTF
-	TRBV6-5	-	TRBJ1-2	TGTGCCAGCAGTTACCGGGAGGGGTATGGCTACACCTTC	CASSYREGYGYTF
few	TRBV5-6	-	TRBJ1-2	TGTGTCAGCAGACATAGAGTACAGGTCGCCGGGGGCTATGGCTACACCTTC	CVSRHRVQVAGGYGYTF
-	TRBV6-5	TRBD1	TRBJ1-2	TGTGCCAGCAGTCGGGACAGGGGAGGGAACTATGGCTACACCTTC	CASSRDRGGNYGYTF
-	TRBV30	TRBD1	TRBJ1-5	TGTGCCTGGAGTGTACAGGGGACACTTGGACAGCCCCAGCATTTT	CAWSVQGTLGQPQHF
-	TRBV5-1	TRBD2	TRBJ2-5	TGCGCCAGCAGCGTTTCGGGACTAGCGGGCGTGGGAGAGACCCAGTACTTC	CASSVSGLAGVGETQYF
few	TRBV7-9	TRBD1	TRBJ1-1	TGTGCCAGCAGCTTATCGGGACAGGGAATGAACACTGAAGCTTTCTTT	CASSLSGQGMNTEAFF
few	TRBV6-5	TRBD2	TRBJ2-3	TGTGCCAGCAGTACTAGCGGGGGCCTTAATACGCAGTATTTT	CASSTSGGLNTQYF
-	TRBV5-1	-	TRBJ2-3	TGCGCCAGCAGCTTCCCCGAGGTCAATACGCAGTATTTT	CASSFPEVNTQYF
-	TRBV16	-	TRBJ1-2	TGTGCCAGCAGCCAATCTAAGTCAGGGGTTGGCTACACCTTC	CASSQSKSGVGYTF
-	TRBV29-1	-	TRBJ2-2	TGCAGCGCTGCGGGACTTATCACCGGGGAGCTGTTTTTT	CSAAGLITGELFF
-	TRBV20-1	-	TRBJ1-3	TGCAGTGCTAGCCCTCGGAACACCATATATTTT	CSASPRNTIYF
few	TRBV18	TRBD1	TRBJ1-2	TGTGCCAGCTCATCACCTGGACAGGATGGCTACACCTTC	CASSSPGQDGYTF
-	TRBV2	-	TRBJ2-7	TGTGCCAGCAGTGAAGGCCGGGGGACGCAGTTCTACGAGCAGTACTTC	CASSEGRGTQFYEQYF
once	TRBV7-9	TRBD1	TRBJ2-7	TGTGCCAGCAGCCCCGGACAGGGCCCCTACGAGCAGTACTTC	CASSPGQGPYEQYF
-	TRBV18	-	TRBJ2-5	TGTGCCAGCTCACCAGGGAGTCAAGAGACCCAGTACTTC	CASSPGSQETQYF
once	TRBV7-9	-	TRBJ1-1	TGTGCCAGCAGCCTTCGAGGAGAGGGGAACACTGAAGCTTTCTTT	CASSLRGEGNTEAFF